The 12 T cell receptor beta chains in this list originate from one sample, sequenced in a study of metastatic and nonmetastatic thyroid tumors. TCRdb re-called the PCR reads with MiXCR. The repertoire consists of around 28,000 clones, with roughly 15% occurring once and the leading ten covering 4% to 5%. Thyroid surgery was performed in patients who had received no treatment beforehand. Sequencing was carried out using blood. These receptors were collected from a female donor with papillary thyroid cancer or a benign thyroid nodule (not recorded which). Some clones in this sample may be carry-over from other donors' samples.

The V and J genes are TRBV28 and TRBJ2-1; 10 bases match TRBD2. Losses at the gene ends were 5 bases for V and 8 bases for J; bases not matched to a gene: 6. This CDR3 comprises 14 residues. Germline lookup yields CDR1 MDHEN and CDR2 SYDVKM. The CDR3 region is CASSASGGGHEQFF. The DNA for the CDR3 is TGTGCCAGCAGTGCTAGCGGGGGCGGCCATGAGCAGTTCTTC.

This chain joins TRBV2 and TRBJ1-2, with unresolved D. The CDR3 loop spans 12 amino acids. The germline V gene has CDR1 SNHLY and CDR2 FYNNEI. The V gene lost 6 bases and the J gene lost 6 bases, with 11 bases spanning the gap. DNA of the CDR3: TGTGCCAGCAGAACAGACGCAGATGGCTACACCTTC. Translated: CASRTDADGYTF.

The chain has TRBV9 and TRBJ2-6; D is perhaps TRBD2 (5 bases). Trimming cost V 3 bases and J 3 bases, with 10 bases left between them. The germline CDR1 and CDR2 sequences are SGDLS and YYNGEE. CDR3 length equals 15 residues. CDR3 in amino acids: CASSGLARGANVLTF. CDR3 nucleotides: TGTGCCAGCAGCGGTCTAGCTCGTGGGGCCAACGTCCTGACTTTC.

This clone occurred a few times. The chain employs TRBV27 and TRBJ2-1; D not resolved. Germline CDR1 reads MNHEY; CDR2 reads SMNVEV (reference sequence). The CDR3 loop spans 11 amino acids. V was shortened by 3 bases and J by 8 bases, with 5 bases between the two germline ends. CDR3 amino acids: CASSFRDEQFF. CDR3 in DNA: TGTGCCAGCAGTTTTAGGGATGAGCAGTTCTTC.

This clone was recorded a few times. This CDR3 is CASRRQQGGEQYF. The CDR3 region has the DNA TGTGCCAGCAGGAGACAACAGGGGGGCGAGCAGTACTTC. The genes are TRBV7-2 and TRBJ2-7; 8 nucleotides agree with TRBD1. Trimming cost V 6 bases and J 6 bases; bases outside gene matches: 7. Per the germline V gene, CDR1 is SGHTA and CDR2 is FQGNSA. This CDR3 is built from 13 residues.

In this sample, this clone turned up once. This chain joins TRBV4-2 and TRBJ2-1; TRBD1 or TRBD2 may be the D gene (6 bases each). Trimming took 0 bases from V and 5 from J, leaving 14 bases between them. This CDR3 has 16 residues. Germline V gene data show CDR1 as LGHNA and CDR2 as YNFKEQ. CDR3 sequence (DNA): TGTGCCAGCAGCCAAGAAGGGGGGATAGCTCACAATGAGCAGTTCTTC. Amino acids: CASSQEGGIAHNEQFF.

There are many counts of this clone. The V call is TRBV7-9, the J call TRBJ2-3; D gene unclear. Trimming cost V 1 base and J 6 bases, with 11 bases left between them. Germline V gene data show CDR1 as SEHNR and CDR2 as FQNEAQ (reference sequence). The CDR3 is 14 amino acids. The CDR3 here is CASSLDALEDTQYF. The CDR3 DNA sequence: TGTGCCAGCAGCTTAGACGCCCTAGAGGATACGCAGTATTTT.

This clone was seen at least ten times. V usage is TRBV6-1 and J usage is TRBJ2-4, with D possibly being TRBD1 (5 bases). V was clipped by 4 bases and J by 0 bases, with 19 bases between them. This CDR3 comprises 18 residues. Germline-derived CDR1 and CDR2 are MNHNS and SASEGT. The DNA of the CDR3 is TGTGCCAGCAGTGTTAGTATGGGTCGACAGTTAGCCAAAAACATTCAGTACTTC. It encodes CASSVSMGRQLAKNIQYF.

The V gene is TRBV20-1, the J gene TRBJ1-5; D is possibly TRBD1 (6 bases). The germline gives CDR1 DFQATT, CDR2 SNEGSKA (reference sequence). CDR3 length: 14 amino acids. V was cut by 6 bases and J by 4 bases, with 16 bases left in between. CDR3 in amino acids: CSASGGARNQPQHF. Here the CDR3 DNA reads TGCAGTGCGTCGGGGGGGGCAAGAAATCAGCCCCAGCATTTT.

This chain joins TRBV9 and TRBJ2-3; 8 nucleotides agree with TRBD2. The CDR3 is made up of 17 amino acids. The ends lost 3 bases at V and 1 base at J; junction bases unmatched: 10. Germline CDR1 reads SGDLS; CDR2 reads YYNGEE. The CDR3 region is CASSEREQVIGTDTQYF. The CDR3 DNA reads TGTGCCAGCAGCGAGCGGGAGCAGGTGATCGGCACAGATACGCAGTATTTT.

A word on this clone: Within the sample, other DNA sequences also encode this same CDR3. V gene TRBV19 combines with J gene TRBJ1-2; D unclear. V was shortened by 4 bases and J by 0 bases, with 18 bases between the two germline ends. The germline gives CDR1 LNHDA, CDR2 SQIVND (reference sequence). The length of the CDR3 is 17 residues. CDR3 amino acids: CASSTNSIRHANYGYTF. CDR3 sequence (DNA): TGTGCCAGTAGTACCAACAGCATAAGACACGCTAACTATGGCTACACCTTC.

J is TRBJ1-2 and V is TRBV20-1; D is ambiguous. This CDR3 region has 15 residues. Germline V gene data show CDR1 as DFQATT and CDR2 as SNEGSKA (reference sequence). Trimming removed 3 bases at V and 4 bases at J, with 18 bases between. The CDR3 sequence: CSASSTGIWGYGYTF. CDR3 sequence (DNA): TGCAGTGCTAGTTCGACCGGGATATGGGGCTATGGCTACACCTTC.